Presented here are 14 T cell receptor beta chains from one specimen sequenced in a study of read filtering for tumor transcriptome and immune sequencing. Molecular barcoded adaptors covering alpha/delta and beta/gamma chains were used on roughly 370 ng RNA. Each CDR3 protein is one row after TCRdb ran MiXCR on the reads. The repertoire consists of over 90,000 distinct CDR3 sequences, with roughly 21% occurring once and the leading ten covering approximately 10%. The sequencing sample was made of a population of CD138-negative cells sorted from bone marrow. Receptors were obtained from a donor older than 35 with multiple myeloma.

As concerns this clonotype: A single base separates this from a much larger clone, so it may be a read error. The V gene is TRBV5-1, the J gene TRBJ2-3, with D possibly called TRBD1 or TRBD2 (5 bases each). The CDR3 totals 15 residues. The germline gives CDR1 SGHRS, CDR2 YFSETQ. Deletions cut 0 bases from V and 4 bases from J, with 12 bases between. The CDR3 sequence is CASSLEPGPADTQYF. Written as DNA, the CDR3 is TGCGCCAGCAGCTTGGAGCCGGGGCCCGCAGATACGCAGTATTTT. Full variable domain (remainder filled in from reference TRBV5-1 and TRBJ2-3): KAGVTQTPRYLIKTRGQQVTLSCSPISGHRSVSWYQQTPGQGLQFLFEYFSETQRNKGNFPGRFSGRQFSNSRSEMNVSTLELGDSALYLCASSLEPGPADTQYFGPGTRLTVL.

Ten or more counts support this clonotype. This chain joins TRBV5-1 and TRBJ2-2; D ambiguous. The CDR3 is made up of 16 amino acids. V lost 0 bases and J 4 bases, leaving 13 bases between the germline ends. CDR1 and CDR2 (germline): SGHRS, YFSETQ. The CDR3 nucleotides read TGCGCCAGCAGCTTGGTGGTAGCCTGGAGCACCGGGGAGCTGTTTTTT. Translated: CASSLVVAWSTGELFF.

The V call is TRBV7-9, the J call TRBJ1-5; perhaps TRBD1 as D (5 bases). Trimming left V 4 bases short and J 2 bases short, with 15 bases between. Per germline, CDR1 SEHNR and CDR2 FQNEAQ (reference sequence). The CDR3 runs 16 residues. The CDR3: CASSYWGVRGNQPQHF. CDR3 in DNA: TGTGCCAGCAGCTACTGGGGGGTTCGGGGCAATCAGCCCCAGCATTTT.

This rearrangement joins TRBV12-3 or TRBV12-4 to TRBJ2-2; 11 bases match TRBD2. J gave up 3 bases and V 6 bases, and 12 bases lay outside the gene matches. The CDR3 spans 18 residues. Written as DNA, the CDR3 is TGTGCCAGCAGGCCTAGGGCTAGCGGGGGGACGGACACCGGGGAGCTGTTTTTT. This gives the protein CASRPRASGGTDTGELFF.

The chain is built from TRBV14 and TRBJ2-7; no clear D gene. Trimming cost V 4 bases and J 7 bases, with 14 bases left between them. The CDR3 sequence is 13 residues long. CDR1 is SGHDN, CDR2 FVKESK, per germline. The CDR3 is CASSRIIFGEQYF. The CDR3 DNA reads as TGTGCCAGCAGCCGGATAATCTTCGGGGAGCAGTACTTC.

This clonotype was counted at least ten times. This chain uses TRBV20-1 with TRBJ1-4; D remains ambiguous. The CDR3 has 10 amino acids. Germline lookup yields CDR1 DFQATT and CDR2 SNEGSKA (reference sequence). V was shortened by 5 bases and J by 7 bases, with 5 bases between the two germline ends. Here the CDR3 reads CSALSEKLFF. The CDR3 DNA reads TGCAGTGCTTTGAGTGAAAAACTGTTTTTT.

This clonotype was observed at least ten times. This chain joins TRBV7-2 and TRBJ2-5, with 9 nucleotides matching TRBD2. The CDR3 loop spans 13 amino acids. The J segment lost 6 bases and the V segment lost 3 bases, leaving 2 bases of the junction unmatched. CDR1 is SGHTA and CDR2 is FQGNSA in the germline V gene. CDR3 nucleotides: TGTGCCAGCAGCTTTCCTAGCGGGAAGACCCAGTACTTC. This codes for CASSFPSGKTQYF.

This clonotype is a singleton in its sample. A read error is possible here, since a much larger clone lies one base away. This sequence joins TRBV5-1 and TRBJ1-1; D is unresolved. The germline CDR1 and CDR2 sequences are SGHRS and YFSETQ. The germline V and J ends were trimmed by 0 bases and 12 bases, with 9 bases remaining between them. The CDR3 has 11 amino acids. DNA for the CDR3: TGCGCCAGCAGCTTGGGAGAAAGGACTTTCTTT. This sequence encodes CASSLGERTFF. Variable domain in full (rest from reference TRBV5-1 and TRBJ1-1): KAGVTQTPRYLIKTRGQQVTLSCSPISGHRSVSWYQQTPGQGLQFLFEYFSETQRNKGNFPGRFSGRQFSNSRSEMNVSTLELGDSALYLCASSLGERTFFGQGTRLTVV.

The table lists this clonotype with many counts. V is TRBV28 and J is TRBJ2-5; 8 bases line up with TRBD1. Trimming at V came to 2 bases and at J to 5 bases, leaving 4 bases not matched to a gene. Germline CDR1 and CDR2: MDHEN and SYDVKM. The CDR3 sequence is 14 residues long. The CDR3 region has the DNA TGTGCCAGCAGTTTACAGGGGGCGAGTGAGACCCAGTACTTC. This sequence encodes CASSLQGASETQYF.

This clonotype was detected only once. Compared with germline, one end of the junction differs, possibly owing to a read error. This sequence joins TRBV28 and TRBJ1-5; no clear D. The germline gives CDR1 MDHEN, CDR2 SYDVKM. CDR3 length: 13 amino acids. The CDR3 protein is CASNPGRNQPLHF. CDR3 bases: TGTGCCAGTAACCCCGGGAGGAATCAGCCCCTGCATTTT.

Worth noting for this clonotype: One end of the junction is discordant with germline, which a read error may explain. This rearrangement joins TRBV28 to TRBJ1-1, with D perhaps matching TRBD1 (6 bases). The CDR3 totals 12 residues. Germline values: CDR1 MDHEN, CDR2 SYDVKM. The CDR3 sequence: CASSGANAEAFF. The CDR3 DNA reads TGCGCCAGCTCAGGGGCTAACGCTGAAGCTTTCTTT.

This clonotype was seen many times. The chain has TRBV28 and TRBJ1-5; D possibly corresponds to TRBD1 (6 bases). From germline, CDR1 is MDHEN and CDR2 SYDVKM. Trimming took 3 bases from V and 4 from J, leaving 13 bases between them. This CDR3 is 15 amino acids long. CDR3 loop: CASSLGAGWNQPQHF. CDR3 nucleotides: TGTGCCAGCAGTTTGGGGGCGGGGTGGAATCAGCCCCAGCATTTT.

V usage is TRBV28 and J usage is TRBJ2-1; D may be TRBD1 (6 bases). Germline V CDR1 and CDR2: MDHEN, SYDVKM. This CDR3 has 15 residues. V lost 5 bases and J lost 10, with 21 bases in between. The CDR3 region is CASSALDRSLEEQFF. CDR3 coding DNA: TGTGCCAGCAGTGCTCTGGACAGATCCCTCGAGGAGCAGTTCTTC.

CDR3 region: CASSSTRTSSTDTQYF. In DNA, the CDR3 is TGTGCCAGCAGTAGCACGCGGACTAGTAGCACAGATACGCAGTATTTT. The chain links TRBV6-6 to TRBJ2-3; 7 positions agree with TRBD2. Trimming removed 5 bases from V and 0 bases from J; junction bases left unmatched: 8. This CDR3 region has 16 residues. Germline V gene sequence: CDR1 MNHNY, CDR2 SVGAGI (reference sequence).